The 26 T cell receptor beta chains given below trace back to one sample, sequenced in a study of blood T cell repertoires in COVID-19. Clones were sequenced by immunoSEQ multiplex PCR, and TCRdb holds only the in-frame ones, with some missing. The sample includes fewer than 300,000 clones, about 85% of them seen just once. The source material was peripheral blood. Every receptor here comes from a human donor with COVID-19, enrolled during active disease. The donor label of this sample is uncertain.

In nucleotides, the CDR3 is TGTGCCAGTAGTATGGGAGATCCTTACGAGCAGTACTTC. This codes for CASSMGDPYEQYF. The rearrangement joins TRBV19 to TRBJ2-7, with D possibly being TRBD2 (5 bases). Trimming cost V 3 bases and J 4 bases, with 10 bases left between them. The CDR3 totals 13 residues. The germline CDR1 and CDR2 sequences are LNHDA and SQIVND (reference sequence).

The chain carries TRBV19 and TRBJ2-4; TRBD1 matches 7 bases. The CDR3 contains 16 residues. CDR1 LNHDA and CDR2 SQIVND come from the germline V gene (reference sequence). V was clipped by 6 bases and J by 0 bases; unmatched bases: 8. The CDR3 nucleotides read TGTGCCAGTAGCGAACAGGGGTCGATAGCCAAAAACATTCAGTACTTC. Its translation is CASSEQGSIAKNIQYF.

The CDR3 here is CASSLTGQYNSPLHF. Here the CDR3 DNA reads TGTGCCAGCAGCTTGACGGGACAGTATAATTCACCCCTCCACTTT. The chain employs TRBV7-9 and TRBJ1-6; 7 bases align to TRBD1. V lost 3 bases to trimming and J lost 4 bases; unmatched junction nucleotides: 3. Germline loops: CDR1 SEHNR, CDR2 FQNEAQ (reference sequence). CDR3 size: 15 residues.

V and J are TRBV5-6 and TRBJ1-2; D might be TRBD1 (5 bases). V was shortened by 0 bases and J by 3 bases, with 18 bases between the two germline ends. Germline CDR1 and CDR2: SGHDT and YYEEEE. The CDR3 is made up of 17 amino acids. DNA for the CDR3: TGTGCCAGCAGCTTGGACGCGACAGCTCCTGGGGACTATGGCTACACCTTC. Its protein is CASSLDATAPGDYGYTF.

This sequence joins TRBV30 and TRBJ1-1; 7 nucleotides match TRBD1. The germline CDR1 and CDR2 sequences are GTSNPN and SVGIG (reference sequence). The J segment lost 1 base and the V segment lost 0 bases, leaving 2 bases of the junction unmatched. There are 14 residues in the CDR3. CDR3 loop: CAWSVDRANTEAFF. CDR3 coding DNA: TGTGCCTGGAGTGTAGACAGGGCGAACACTGAAGCTTTCTTT.

This clone has a count of ten or more. This chain connects TRBV5-3 to TRBJ1-3; D not certain. TRBV5-3 qualifies as an ORF whose function is uncertain. This CDR3 has 15 amino acids. Trimming took 1 base from V and 0 from J, leaving 8 bases between them. In nucleotides, the CDR3 is TGTGCCAGAAGCTTGCGTAGCAACTCTGGAAACACCATATATTTT. It codes for CARSLRSNSGNTIYF.

The V gene is TRBV6-6, the J gene TRBJ1-1; the D is unclear. CDR3 length: 13 residues. Trimming took off 4 bases at V and 1 base at J, with 7 bases between the two ends. The germline V gene has CDR1 MNHNY and CDR2 SVGAGI (reference sequence). CDR3 DNA: TGTGCCAGCAGTTTCCCAGGGAACACTGAAGCTTTCTTT. Its translation is CASSFPGNTEAFF.

This chain connects TRBV18 to TRBJ2-3, with TRBD2 matching 8 bases. Germline V CDR1 and CDR2: KGHSH, LQKENI. The CDR3 covers 16 residues. V was clipped by 4 bases and J by 3 bases; unmatched bases: 9. The CDR3 sequence is CASSLDVSGRTDTQYF. For the CDR3, the DNA is TGTGCCAGCTCACTGGATGTCAGCGGGAGAACAGATACGCAGTATTTT.

The chain combines TRBV12-3 or TRBV12-4 with TRBJ2-5; D gene ambiguous. This CDR3 is 11 amino acids long. V was trimmed by 5 bases and J by 3 bases, leaving 4 bases between them. CDR3 in amino acids: CASSPEETQYF. The CDR3 DNA follows: TGTGCCAGCAGTCCCGAAGAGACCCAGTACTTC.

The gene calls are TRBV28 and TRBJ2-7, with 8 bases aligning to TRBD2. The V gene end was trimmed by 7 bases and the J gene end by 2 bases; junction bases not matched to a gene: 7. CDR1 and CDR2 (germline): MDHEN, SYDVKM. The CDR3 covers 14 residues. DNA for the CDR3: TGTGCCAGCACCCGGGGGGGGAACACCTACGAGCAGTACTTC. This encodes CASTRGGNTYEQYF.

The chain combines TRBV7-8 with TRBJ1-4; D may be TRBD1 (5 bases). Trimming left V 2 bases short and J 5 bases short, with 12 bases between. Germline assignment: CDR1 SGHVS and CDR2 FQNEAQ. This CDR3 is 15 amino acids long. CDR3 in DNA: TGTGCCAGCAGCTTACTGCGACAGAGAAATGAAAAACTGTTTTTT. It encodes CASSLLRQRNEKLFF.

The gene calls are TRBV11-3 and TRBJ2-5; 7 bases are shared with TRBD1. V lost 1 base, J lost 0 bases, and 8 bases stayed unmatched. Per germline, CDR1 SGHNT and CDR2 YENEEA. This CDR3 has 17 amino acids. In nucleotides, the CDR3 is TGTGCCAGCAGCTTAGGCCAGGCGACAGGGTACCAAGAGACCCAGTACTTC. Its protein is CASSLGQATGYQETQYF.

The chain couples TRBV7-2 to TRBJ2-7, with 8 bases identical to TRBD2. Losses at the gene ends were 1 base for V and 2 bases for J; bases not matched to a gene: 1. From germline, CDR1 is SGHTA and CDR2 FQGNSA. The CDR3 runs 14 residues. The CDR3, as DNA: TGTGCCAGCAGCTTAGACGGGGGGGCCTACGAGCAGTACTTC. Translation: CASSLDGGAYEQYF.

The table lists this clone with a few counts. The rearrangement joins TRBV9 to TRBJ1-1; 9 bases agree with TRBD1. Germline CDR1 SGDLS, CDR2 YYNGEE. The CDR3 length is 13 residues. Trimming took 4 bases from V and 8 from J; bases not matched to a gene: 6. In DNA form, the CDR3 reads TGTGCCAGCAGCTCGACAGGGGGTTTAGAAGCTTTCTTT. This gives the protein CASSSTGGLEAFF.

The chain recombines TRBV29-1 with TRBJ2-7, with 11 bases lining up with TRBD2. The CDR3 totals 15 residues. V shed 2 bases, J shed 7 bases, and the junction held 10 bases outside the gene matches. Germline loops: CDR1 SQVTM, CDR2 ANQGSEA. The chain's CDR3 is CSVESLAGGPGEQYF. The CDR3 DNA sequence: TGCAGCGTTGAAAGCCTAGCGGGAGGACCGGGGGAGCAGTACTTC.

The chain couples TRBV5-1 to TRBJ1-5; D may be TRBD1 (6 bases). V was shortened by 2 bases and J by 1 base, with 13 bases between the two germline ends. The CDR3 sequence is 16 residues long. Germline loops: CDR1 SGHRS, CDR2 YFSETQ. CDR3 protein: CASSFAPTGSNQPQHF. In DNA, the CDR3 is TGCGCCAGCAGCTTTGCCCCGACAGGAAGCAATCAGCCCCAGCATTTT.

In this sample, this clone turned up a few times. The chain employs TRBV6-6 and TRBJ1-1; tentatively, D is TRBD1 (6 bases). Trimming removed 2 bases from V and 8 bases from J, with 12 bases in between. The CDR3 runs to 13 residues. Germline lookup yields CDR1 MNHNY and CDR2 SVGAGI (reference sequence). In nucleotides, the CDR3 is TGTGCCAGCAGTTACCGAGTCAGGGGAGAAGCTTTCTTT. Translation gives CASSYRVRGEAFF.

The V call is TRBV25-1, the J call TRBJ1-4; TRBD1 agrees at 7 bases. V shed 4 bases and J 14 bases; nucleotides not matched to a gene: 4. This CDR3 region has 11 residues. Germline CDR1 and CDR2: MGHDK and SYGVNS. The CDR3 loop reads CASSVGQRLFF. Here the CDR3 DNA reads TGTGCCAGCAGTGTGGGACAGAGGCTGTTTTTT.

This chain uses TRBV5-1 with TRBJ1-4; TRBD1 is a possible D gene (5 bases). The V end lost 4 bases, the J end lost 3 bases, and 10 bases lay between the germline ends. This CDR3 is built from 14 residues. Germline V gene data show CDR1 as SGHRS and CDR2 as YFSETQ. The CDR3 region has the DNA TGCGCCAGCAGCGCCGGGGGGGCTAATGAAAAACTGTTTTTT. This encodes CASSAGGANEKLFF.

The CDR3 DNA sequence: TGCGCCAGCAGAAGGGCGGGTGAGAACTCTGGGGCCAACGTCCTGACTTTC. It codes for CASRRAGENSGANVLTF. This chain uses TRBV5-1 with TRBJ2-6; D might be TRBD2 (5 bases). From germline, CDR1 is SGHRS and CDR2 YFSETQ. This CDR3 has 17 residues. V was pared by 5 bases and J by 0 bases, with 15 bases between.

V and J are TRBV5-1 and TRBJ2-3; D is possibly TRBD2 (6 bases). V was pared by 0 bases and J by 6 bases, with 14 bases between. Germline lookup yields CDR1 SGHRS and CDR2 YFSETQ. This CDR3 comprises 15 residues. CDR3 loop: CASSLGPPGVDTQYF. DNA of the CDR3: TGCGCCAGCAGCTTGGGACCCCCGGGGGTGGATACGCAGTATTTT.

This clone has only a few counts. The rearrangement uses TRBV28 and TRBJ2-7; TRBD1 matches at 7 bases. Per the germline V gene, CDR1 is MDHEN and CDR2 is SYDVKM. This CDR3 comprises 15 residues. Trimming at V came to 6 bases and at J to 4 bases, leaving 12 bases not matched to a gene. The CDR3, as DNA: TGTGCCAGCAGCACCGCGAACAGGGGTTTGTACGAGCAGTACTTC. Its protein product is CASSTANRGLYEQYF.

The DNA of the CDR3 is TGTGCCAGCATAAGGGGGCTCAGTAACACTGAAGCTTTCTTT. Protein: CASIRGLSNTEAFF. The rearrangement joins TRBV6-5 to TRBJ1-1; 7 bases are a match to TRBD1. The CDR3 runs 14 residues. Germline CDR1 is MNHEY and CDR2 is SVGAGI. J gave up 2 bases and V 7 bases, and 7 bases lay outside the gene matches.

This chain uses TRBV5-1 with TRBJ2-1; D is perhaps TRBD2 (5 bases). The CDR3 loop spans 15 amino acids. The germline V gene has CDR1 SGHRS and CDR2 YFSETQ. V lost 0 bases and J 8 bases, leaving 15 bases between the germline ends. The CDR3 here is CASSLVGERLDEQFF. DNA of the CDR3: TGCGCCAGCAGCTTGGTGGGAGAACGGCTCGATGAGCAGTTCTTC.

V gene TRBV5-6 combines with J gene TRBJ2-7; possibly TRBD2 for D (5 bases). V gave up 6 bases and J gave up 5 bases, with 9 bases separating them. The CDR3 is made up of 11 amino acids. Germline V lookup: CDR1 SGHDT, CDR2 YYEEEE. In nucleotides, the CDR3 is TGTGCCAGCAACCGGGGAAACGAGCAGTACTTC. Amino acids: CASNRGNEQYF.

The V gene is TRBV28, the J gene TRBJ1-6, with 9 bases identical to TRBD1. This CDR3 has 14 residues. After removal of 7 bases from V and 6 bases from J, the junction contained 4 bases not matched to a gene. The germline CDR1 and CDR2 sequences are MDHEN and SYDVKM. CDR3 in amino acids: CASTGGQGNSPLHF. The CDR3 region has the DNA TGTGCCAGCACCGGGGGACAGGGTAATTCACCCCTCCACTTT.